Shown below are 25 T cell receptor beta chains from a single sample sequenced in a study of blood T cells in healthy people across ages. Through a sample-barcoded 5' primer and a J-beta primer mix, a second PCR was run for roughly 7 to 12 cycles. TCRdb itself ran the 5' RACE reads through MiXCR, one entry per CDR3 protein. Counted here are around 870,000 distinct CDR3 sequences, 29% occurring once; the ten biggest clones make up 15% to 20%. Sequencing was carried out using blood. These receptors were taken from a woman older than 75 in good health.

This clonotype came up many times. The J gene is TRBJ2-4, the V gene TRBV7-2; 13 bases line up with TRBD2. Unmatched junction bases numbered 8, after V lost 2 bases and J lost 10 bases. Germline-derived CDR1 and CDR2 are SGHTA and FQGNSA. The CDR3 extends over 16 amino acids. This CDR3 reads CASSLTSGGGLGIQYF. For the CDR3, the DNA is TGTGCCAGCAGCTTAACTAGCGGGGGGGGTCTTGGAATTCAGTACTTC.

Many counts were recorded for this clonotype. The J gene is TRBJ1-5, the V gene TRBV20-1; 8 bases agree with TRBD1. J gave up 0 bases and V 5 bases, and 9 bases lay outside the gene matches. There are 16 residues in the CDR3. Looked up from germline, CDR1 is DFQATT and CDR2 is SNEGSKA (reference sequence). In DNA, the CDR3 is TGCAGTGCTTGGACAGGGTTCTCCAATAGCAATCAGCCCCAGCATTTT. It encodes CSAWTGFSNSNQPQHF.

Many counts were recorded for this clonotype. V is TRBV3-1 and J is TRBJ2-3, with TRBD2 identical over 9 bases. Per the germline V gene, CDR1 is LGHDT and CDR2 is YNNKEL (reference sequence). This CDR3 region has 14 residues. J lost 6 bases, V lost 5 bases, and 6 bases had no gene match. CDR3 DNA sequence: TGTGCCAGCAGCATTCGGACTAGCGTTGATACGCAGTATTTT. Its protein product is CASSIRTSVDTQYF.

This clonotype was counted many times. The V call is TRBV12-3 or TRBV12-4, the J call TRBJ2-1; D might be TRBD2 (6 bases). This CDR3 region has 15 residues. V lost 7 bases to trimming and J lost 3 bases, with 16 bases between them. CDR3: CASIPGDLNYNEQFF. The DNA of the CDR3 is TGTGCCAGCATCCCGGGGGATCTAAACTACAATGAGCAGTTCTTC.

With regard to this clonotype: A much larger clone sits a single nucleotide away, making a read error possible. CDR3 DNA: TGCAGTGCCAAAAGTAGCGGCCGCACAGATTCGCAGTATTTT. Its translation: CSAKSSGRTDSQYF. This chain joins TRBV20-1 and TRBJ2-3; D possibly corresponds to TRBD2 (6 bases). There are 14 residues in the CDR3. Per germline, CDR1 DFQATT and CDR2 SNEGSKA (reference sequence).

As for this clonotype: It is likely a read error, because the conserved phenylalanine at the end of the CDR3 is missing. It is unclear where the CDR3 begins or ends on the DNA, so no DNA is shown, and the CDR3 is as TCRdb lists it. The J gene is TRBJ2-7, the V gene TRBV7-7; TRBD1, as called in the table, went unchecked against the DNA. Per germline, CDR1 SSHAT and CDR2 FNYEAQ (reference sequence). Both ends counted, the CDR3 spans 15 residues. This CDR3 reads CASSFRDRVLYEQDL.

The chain links TRBV11-2 to TRBJ2-4, with TRBD2 matching over 8 bases. Losses at the gene ends were 8 bases for V and 1 base for J; bases not matched to a gene: 16. The V gene's germline CDR1 is SGHAT and CDR2 FQNNGV. There are 18 residues in the CDR3. The CDR3 here is CASGSTGGGLKAKNIQYF. CDR3 sequence (DNA): TGTGCCAGCGGCTCGACTGGCGGGGGGCTGAAGGCCAAAAACATTCAGTACTTC.

Points on this clonotype: Since a much larger clone is just one base distant, this may be a read error. V gene TRBV11-2 combines with J gene TRBJ2-7, with 8 bases aligning to TRBD2. Gene TRBJ2-5 matches the end of the DNA better, so the J call may be wrong. This CDR3 is built from 14 residues. Per the germline V gene, CDR1 is SGHAT and CDR2 is FQNNGV. CDR3 protein: CASGLTTSVETQYF. DNA for the CDR3: TGTGCCAGCGGCTTGACGACTAGCGTGGAGACCCAGTACTTC.

Only one count was recorded for this clonotype. This chain uses TRBV12-3 or TRBV12-4 with TRBJ2-3; D possibly corresponds to TRBD2 (6 bases). Trimming removed 5 bases at V and 2 bases at J, with 20 bases between. CDR3 size: 17 residues. The CDR3 region is CASSLPRDSVNTDTQYF. The CDR3 DNA follows: TGTGCCAGCAGTCTCCCCCGGGACTCAGTTAACACAGATACGCAGTATTTT.

This rearrangement joins TRBV7-2 to TRBJ2-1, with D tentatively TRBD1 (5 bases). V was cut by 4 bases and J by 9 bases, with 7 bases left in between. This CDR3 spans 11 amino acids. CDR1 and CDR2 from the germline V gene are SGHTA and FQGNSA. The CDR3, as DNA: TGTGCCAGCAGCTCGCAGGGTGAGCAGTTCTTC. Protein product: CASSSQGEQFF. The full variable domain, completed using reference TRBV7-2 and TRBJ2-1, is GAGVSQSPSNKVTEKGKDVELRCDPISGHTALYWYRQSLGQGLEFLIYFQGNSAPDKSGLPSDRFSAERTGGSVSTLTIQRTQQEDSAVYLCASSSQGEQFFGPGTRLTVL.

This clonotype showed up many times. The chain carries TRBV6-5 and TRBJ2-5, with D perhaps TRBD2 (6 bases). The V end lost 6 bases, the J end lost 5 bases, and 13 bases lay between the germline ends. CDR3 length: 13 amino acids. Looked up from germline, CDR1 is MNHEY and CDR2 is SVGAGI. CDR3 nucleotide sequence: TGTGCCAGCAGCCGAACCCGGGGGGAGACCCAGTACTTC. Amino acid sequence: CASSRTRGETQYF.

This clonotype was seen repeatedly, ten times or more. This chain uses TRBV3-1 with TRBJ2-1; no reliable D call. Trimming took off 2 bases at V and 11 bases at J, with 10 bases between the two ends. The CDR3 extends over 12 amino acids. The germline gives CDR1 LGHDT, CDR2 YNNKEL (reference sequence). The CDR3 coding sequence is TGTGCCAGCAGCCAACCCTTCTCTAAGCAGTTCTTC. It yields the protein CASSQPFSKQFF.

Of note for this clonotype: Mismatch with germline at one junction end may stem from a read error. The chain links TRBV7-2 to TRBJ2-3, with D perhaps matching TRBD2 (7 bases). In germline, CDR1 is SGHTA, CDR2 FQGNSA. The CDR3 totals 16 residues. The CDR3 bases are TGTGTCAGCAGCTGGTGGGGGGGCAGTCGGACAGATACGCAGTATTTT. It yields the protein CVSSWWGGSRTDTQYF. The complete variable domain, with remaining parts taken from reference TRBV7-2 and TRBJ2-3, reads GAGVSQSPSNKVTEKGKDVELRCDPISGHTALYWYRQSLGQGLEFLIYFQGNSAPDKSGLPSDRFSAERTGGSVSTLTIQRTQQEDSAVYLCVSSWWGGSRTDTQYFGPGTRLTVL.

This clonotype was seen at least ten times. The gene calls are TRBV12-3 or TRBV12-4 and TRBJ1-2, with 7 bases identical to TRBD1. The CDR3 length is 14 residues. After removal of 6 bases from V and 3 bases from J, the junction contained 7 bases not matched to a gene. CDR3 amino acids: CASRKRGTDYGYTF. The CDR3 nucleotides read TGTGCCAGCAGAAAAAGAGGGACAGACTATGGCTACACCTTC.

Concerning this clonotype: Compared with germline, one end of the junction differs, possibly owing to a read error. V and J are TRBV29-1 and TRBJ2-2, with 10 bases matching TRBD1. The CDR3 loop spans 15 amino acids. Germline V CDR1 and CDR2: SQVTM, ANQGSEA. The CDR3 sequence: CSVAPTGGRGGERFF. In nucleotides, the CDR3 is TGCAGCGTCGCCCCGACAGGGGGCAGAGGCGGGGAGCGGTTTTTT.

About this clonotype itself: This may be a read error, as it is one base from a much larger clone. The chain couples TRBV7-9 to TRBJ1-1, with unresolved D. This CDR3 has 14 amino acids. Trimming removed 4 bases from V and 4 bases from J, with 13 bases in between. Germline CDR1 is SEHNR and CDR2 is FQNEAQ (reference sequence). CDR3 coding DNA: TGTGCCAGCAGCTCCCAACTTTGTTCCACTGAAGCTTTCTTT. The encoded protein is CASSSQLCSTEAFF.

This clonotype was seen many times. V gene TRBV20-1 combines with J gene TRBJ2-3; 7 positions agree with TRBD1. This CDR3 has 13 amino acids. The germline gives CDR1 DFQATT, CDR2 SNEGSKA (reference sequence). This CDR3 is CSGNRGGTDTQYF. The CDR3 region has the DNA TGCAGCGGAAACAGGGGTGGCACAGATACGCAGTATTTT.

A remark on this clonotype: A single base separates this from a much larger clone, so it may be a read error. The V gene is TRBV5-1, the J gene TRBJ1-2, with a tentative D call TRBD1 (6 bases). Germline values: CDR1 SGHRS, CDR2 YFSETQ. There are 15 residues in the CDR3. CDR3 sequence: CANSRGTHQDYGYTF. CDR3 nucleotides: TGCGCCAACAGCCGTGGGACACACCAGGACTATGGCTACACCTTC.

V gene TRBV7-9 combines with J gene TRBJ1-4; D gene uncertain. V lost 4 bases to trimming and J lost 1 base, with 19 bases between them. The CDR3 has 18 residues. The germline gives CDR1 SEHNR, CDR2 FQNEAQ (reference sequence). The CDR3 nucleotides are TGTGCCAGCAGCTCAATCCCGGGTCGAAAGAGAACTAATGAAAAACTGTTTTTT. Encoded protein: CASSSIPGRKRTNEKLFF.

At least ten counts were recorded for this clonotype. CDR3: CASSLQGGGGYEQYF. DNA for the CDR3: TGTGCCAGCAGCTTGCAGGGAGGAGGGGGCTACGAGCAGTACTTC. The V call is TRBV7-6, the J call TRBJ2-7; possibly TRBD1 or TRBD2 for D (6 bases each). The germline gives CDR1 SGHVS, CDR2 FNYEAQ. CDR3 length: 15 residues. V dropped 3 bases and J dropped 3 bases, with 15 bases sitting between them.

This clonotype came up many times. The rearrangement uses TRBV6-2 or TRBV6-3 and TRBJ2-7; D remains unclear. Germline CDR1 MNHEY, CDR2 SVGEGT. The CDR3 is 13 amino acids. Between the trimmed V and J ends, which lost 0 bases and 5 bases, there was a span of 8 bases. The chain's CDR3 is CASSYSRYHEQYF. In nucleotides, the CDR3 is TGTGCCAGCAGTTACTCCAGGTACCACGAGCAGTACTTC.

This rearrangement joins TRBV2 to TRBJ2-4; D may match TRBD1 or TRBD2 (6 bases each). The J call may be in error: the DNA end matches TRBJ2-5 better. Germline-derived CDR1 and CDR2 are SNHLY and FYNNEI. This CDR3 spans 14 amino acids. The CDR3 protein is CAGNPRGGGETQYF. As DNA, the CDR3 is TGTGCCGGCAATCCCCGAGGGGGAGGAGAGACCCAGTACTTC.

To note about this clonotype: A much larger clone lies one base from this, so it may be a read error. The chain joins TRBV20-1 to TRBJ2-5, with TRBD2 identical over 10 bases. With V trimmed by 2 bases and J by 11 bases, 17 bases remained unmatched. From germline, CDR1 is DFQATT and CDR2 SNEGSKA (reference sequence). The CDR3 is 16 residues long. The CDR3 bases are TGCAGTGCTAGAAGGCTAGAAGCGGGGGGGCCGTATGAGCAGTACTTC. This translates into CSARRLEAGGPYEQYF.

Concerning this clonotype: The junction differs from germline at one of its ends, possibly a read error. V usage is TRBV20-1 and J usage is TRBJ2-1; D is ambiguous. Matching the DNA end better, TRBJ2-7 makes the J call doubtful. The germline V gene has CDR1 DFQATT and CDR2 SNEGSKA (reference sequence). This CDR3 region has 16 residues. CDR3 sequence (DNA): TGCAGTGCCAGAGACGTCCGGGCGCCCTCCTACAATGAGCAGTACTTC. As protein: CSARDVRAPSYNEQYF.

Concerning this clonotype: A much larger clone lies a single base off, so this may be a read error. V gene TRBV5-1 combines with J gene TRBJ2-7; 7 nucleotides line up with TRBD2. The germline V gene has CDR1 SGHRS and CDR2 YFSETQ. The CDR3 runs to 14 residues. With V trimmed by 5 bases and J by 4 bases, 9 bases remained unmatched. CDR3 loop: CASRVKRGNYEQYF. The DNA of the CDR3 is TGCGCCAGCAGGGTCAAGCGGGGTAATTACGAGCAGTACTTC.